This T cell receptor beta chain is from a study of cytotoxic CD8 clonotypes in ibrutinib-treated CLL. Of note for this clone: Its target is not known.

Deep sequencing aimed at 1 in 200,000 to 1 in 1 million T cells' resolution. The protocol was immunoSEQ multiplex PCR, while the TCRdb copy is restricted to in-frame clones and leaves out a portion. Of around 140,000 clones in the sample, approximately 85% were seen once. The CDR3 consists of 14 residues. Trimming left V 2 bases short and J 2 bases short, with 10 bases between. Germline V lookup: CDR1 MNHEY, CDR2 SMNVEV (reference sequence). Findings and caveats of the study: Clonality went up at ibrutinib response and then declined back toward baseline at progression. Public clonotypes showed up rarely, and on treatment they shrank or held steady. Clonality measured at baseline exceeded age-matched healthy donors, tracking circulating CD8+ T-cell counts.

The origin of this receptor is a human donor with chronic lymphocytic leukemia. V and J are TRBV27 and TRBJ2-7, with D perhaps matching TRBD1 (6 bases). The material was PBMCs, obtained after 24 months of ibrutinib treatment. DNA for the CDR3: TGTGCCAGCAGTTTACAACAGGGTCCCTACGAGCAGTACTTC. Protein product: CASSLQQGPYEQYF.